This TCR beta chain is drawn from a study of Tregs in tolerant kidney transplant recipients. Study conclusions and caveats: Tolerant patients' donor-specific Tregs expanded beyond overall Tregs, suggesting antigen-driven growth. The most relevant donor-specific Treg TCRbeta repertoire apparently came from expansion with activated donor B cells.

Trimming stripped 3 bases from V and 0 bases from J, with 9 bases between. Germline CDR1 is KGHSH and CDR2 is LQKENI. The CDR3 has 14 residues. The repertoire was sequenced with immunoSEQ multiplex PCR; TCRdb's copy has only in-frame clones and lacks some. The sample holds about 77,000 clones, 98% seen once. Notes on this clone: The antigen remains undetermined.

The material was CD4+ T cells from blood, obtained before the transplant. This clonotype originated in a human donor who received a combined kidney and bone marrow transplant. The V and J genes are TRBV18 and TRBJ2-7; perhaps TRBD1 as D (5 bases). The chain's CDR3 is CASSPQGNSYEQYF. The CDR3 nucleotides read TGTGCCAGCTCACCGCAGGGAAACTCCTACGAGCAGTACTTC.